This TCR beta chain was documented in a study of OX40 agonist ivuxolimab in advanced cancers. This CDR3 region has 14 residues. Germline CDR1 GTSNPN, CDR2 SVGIG (reference sequence). V lost 3 bases and J 7 bases, leaving 16 bases between the germline ends. The data were produced by immunoSEQ multiplex PCR, yet TCRdb's version contains in-frame clones alone and is incomplete. The sample yields approximately 70,000 clones, 80% to 85% seen once. This chain uses TRBV30 with TRBJ1-5; D may be TRBD1 (5 bases). The sequence was collected from an adult with an advanced solid tumor such as melanoma, head and neck, liver or kidney cancer. This material consisted of CD4+ or CD8+ T cells sorted from blood, taken in a trial of the OX40 agonist ivuxolimab. This CDR3 is CAWRQTGGGQPQHF. CDR3 nucleotide sequence: TGTGCCTGGAGGCAAACCGGGGGTGGACAGCCCCAGCATTTT.